Sequencing of this T cell receptor (beta chain) was carried out in a study of T cell responses to AZD1222 COVID-19 vaccine. To note about this clone: Its antigen is undetermined.

The CDR3 is made up of 15 amino acids. V lost 2 bases and J 8 bases, leaving 13 bases between the germline ends. Germline-derived CDR1 and CDR2 are SGHTA and FQGNSA. Overall study results and limits: Sampled repertoires all dated from after the peak T cell response. Nearly half of the spike-specific TCRs reportedly recognize variant regions that carry no mutations. Just six AZD1222 recipients tested seropositive at baseline.

Clones were sequenced by immunoSEQ multiplex PCR, and TCRdb holds only the in-frame ones, with some missing. The data contain some 84,000 clones, about 90% of them seen just once; the ten biggest clones take up roughly 15%. Sequencing used peripheral blood, obtained on day 0 of AZD1222 vaccination. The chain recombines TRBV7-2 with TRBJ1-6; weak D call: TRBD1 (5 bases). This clonotype originated in an adult in good health. For the CDR3, the DNA is TGTGCCAGCAGCTTACAGGGAGTGGCCCATTCACCCCTCCACTTT. Residues: CASSLQGVAHSPLHF.